One sample yielded the 17 T cell receptor beta chains listed below, sequenced in a study of blood T cell repertoires in COVID-19. Measured with immunoSEQ multiplex PCR; TCRdb has only the in-frame clones, and not every one. The data hold 300,000 to 400,000 clones, with 85% to 90% observed a single time. The sequencing sample was made of PBMCs or T cells enriched from blood (not recorded which). These receptors came from a man between 18 and 35 years old who had recovered from COVID-19.

The V call is TRBV19, the J call TRBJ2-1, with D perhaps matching TRBD1 (6 bases). The CDR3 covers 13 residues. Trimming stripped 3 bases from V and 7 bases from J, with 10 bases between. The germline V gene has CDR1 LNHDA and CDR2 SQIVND (reference sequence). The CDR3 coding sequence is TGTGCCAGTAGTATCGTAAGGGGGAATGAGCAGTTCTTC. This sequence encodes CASSIVRGNEQFF.

The chain uses TRBV4-3 and TRBJ1-5; D might be TRBD1 (6 bases). CDR1 is LGHNA, CDR2 YSLEER, per germline. The CDR3 contains 14 residues. V was pared by 4 bases and J by 5 bases, with 12 bases between. In DNA form, the CDR3 reads TGCGCCAGCAGCCTCAGGGGATCTGATCAGCCCCAGCATTTT. It yields the protein CASSLRGSDQPQHF.

The chain carries TRBV19 and TRBJ2-1, with 16 bases matching TRBD2. The CDR3 consists of 15 residues. V trimming: 5 bases; J trimming: 8 bases; junction bases outside the gene matches: 3. Per germline, CDR1 LNHDA and CDR2 SQIVND (reference sequence). Here the CDR3 reads CASSGGTSGRDEQFF. CDR3 coding DNA: TGTGCCAGTAGTGGCGGGACTAGCGGGAGGGATGAGCAGTTCTTC.

J is TRBJ2-7 and V is TRBV28; D gene uncertain. This CDR3 contains 13 residues. V shed 10 bases and J shed 1 base, with 14 bases lying between them. Germline CDR1 MDHEN, CDR2 SYDVKM. CDR3 loop: CATDREDSYEQYF. CDR3 nucleotides: TGTGCCACCGACCGAGAGGATTCCTACGAGCAGTACTTC.

The chain carries TRBV4-3 and TRBJ1-6; D remains unclear. Deletions cut 0 bases from V and 4 bases from J, with 7 bases between. Germline lookup yields CDR1 LGHNA and CDR2 YSLEER. The CDR3 contains 15 residues. Here the CDR3 DNA reads TGCGCCAGCAGCCAAGATTCAGATTATAATTCACCCCTCCACTTT. This translates into CASSQDSDYNSPLHF.

Here the CDR3 reads CASSFLGGKKPGNTIYF. The CDR3 nucleotides read TGTGCCAGCTCCTTTCTTGGAGGAAAGAAACCTGGAAACACCATATATTTT. This chain links TRBV18 with TRBJ1-3; D call uncertain. CDR3 length: 17 amino acids. Trimming cost V 6 bases and J 2 bases, with 20 bases left between them. Germline CDR1 reads KGHSH; CDR2 reads LQKENI.

This CDR3 is CASSFLDGGGGGTEAFF. For the CDR3, the DNA is TGCGCCAGCAGCTTCCTAGATGGAGGGGGCGGCGGCACTGAAGCTTTCTTT. This chain uses TRBV5-1 with TRBJ1-1; 7 nucleotides line up with TRBD1. Germline V gene data show CDR1 as SGHRS and CDR2 as YFSETQ. This CDR3 has 17 residues. The ends lost 2 bases at V and 4 bases at J; junction bases unmatched: 14.

J is TRBJ1-6 and V is TRBV7-9, with D tentatively TRBD1 (5 bases). Germline assignment: CDR1 SEHNR and CDR2 FQNEAQ (reference sequence). Between the trimmed V and J ends, which lost 2 bases and 7 bases, there was a span of 9 bases. The CDR3 has 14 residues. Here the CDR3 DNA reads TGTGCCAGCAGCTTAACAGGATCGAATTCACCCCTCCACTTT. Its translation is CASSLTGSNSPLHF.

This CDR3 is CASGPRDKAGEKLFF. Written as DNA, the CDR3 is TGTGCCAGTGGACCCCGGGACAAAGCAGGAGAAAAACTGTTTTTT. The V gene is TRBV19, the J gene TRBJ1-4; possibly TRBD1 for D (6 bases). This CDR3 comprises 15 residues. Germline CDR1 and CDR2: LNHDA and SQIVND (reference sequence). V was shortened by 8 bases and J by 8 bases, with 21 bases between the two germline ends.

V gene TRBV27 combines with J gene TRBJ1-6; D not certain. Trimming took off 7 bases at V and 9 bases at J, with 16 bases between the two ends. This CDR3 has 14 residues. Per the germline V gene, CDR1 is MNHEY and CDR2 is SMNVEV (reference sequence). CDR3 coding DNA: TGTGCCAGCAACCCCTCCCGCGTGAGTTCACCCCTCCACTTT. Amino acids: CASNPSRVSSPLHF.

Comments on this clone: This same CDR3 is encoded by further DNA sequences in the sample. This chain links TRBV9 with TRBJ1-5, with TRBD1 matching over 9 bases. V lost 3 bases to trimming and J lost 6 bases; unmatched junction nucleotides: 4. The CDR3 runs to 14 residues. The germline V gene encodes CDR1 SGDLS and CDR2 YYNGEE. For the CDR3, the DNA is TGTGCCAGCAGCGCGGGACAGGGAGGTCAGCCCCAGCATTTT. As protein: CASSAGQGGQPQHF.

This clone has a single count. The chain combines TRBV18 with TRBJ2-2, with D hard to call. V lost 5 bases to trimming and J lost 2 bases, with 18 bases between them. The CDR3 is 17 residues long. Per the germline V gene, CDR1 is KGHSH and CDR2 is LQKENI. CDR3 protein: CASSIIPRTFNTGELFF. The DNA for the CDR3 is TGTGCCAGCTCAATTATACCGCGAACCTTTAACACCGGGGAGCTGTTTTTT.

The V call is TRBV18, the J call TRBJ1-2; D call uncertain. Between the trimmed V and J ends, which lost 0 bases and 4 bases, there was a span of 15 bases. The CDR3 has 16 residues. CDR1 and CDR2 from the germline V gene are KGHSH and LQKENI. The CDR3 DNA follows: TGTGCCAGCTCACCACCGGCCAGCTCTGCGGGCTATGGCTACACCTTC. Translating it yields CASSPPASSAGYGYTF.

The rearrangement uses TRBV6-2 or TRBV6-3 and TRBJ2-7; 12 bases are shared with TRBD2. V lost 5 bases and J lost 4; bases outside the gene matches: 12. The CDR3 length is 17 residues. The germline CDR1 and CDR2 sequences are MNHEY and SVGEGT. CDR3 protein: CASSVRTSGNKQYEQYF. CDR3 nucleotides: TGTGCCAGCAGTGTACGGACTAGCGGGAACAAGCAGTACGAGCAGTACTTC.

This clone was found a few times. This chain connects TRBV11-2 to TRBJ1-1; D possibly corresponds to TRBD1 (5 bases). The CDR3 is made up of 12 amino acids. Trimming left V 3 bases short and J 11 bases short, with 13 bases between. Germline V lookup: CDR1 SGHAT, CDR2 FQNNGV. CDR3 amino acids: CASSLIRGVAFF. The CDR3 coding sequence is TGTGCCAGCAGCTTGATACGGGGGGTGGCTTTCTTT.

This clone was seen a single time. The chain has TRBV24-1 and TRBJ2-5; 10 nucleotides line up with TRBD1. This CDR3 comprises 14 residues. V was pared by 4 bases and J by 5 bases, with 3 bases of the junction left unmatched. CDR1 is KGHDR and CDR2 is SFDVKD in the germline V gene. The CDR3 region is CATSEGTGAETQYF. DNA of the CDR3: TGTGCCACCAGTGAAGGGACAGGGGCGGAGACCCAGTACTTC.

The rearrangement links TRBV19 to TRBJ2-7, with 9 bases that match TRBD1. This CDR3 region has 13 residues. After removal of 3 bases from V and 6 bases from J, the junction contained 3 bases not matched to a gene. Looked up from germline, CDR1 is LNHDA and CDR2 is SQIVND (reference sequence). CDR3 DNA sequence: TGTGCCAGTAGTATGGCGGACAGGGGCGAGCAGTACTTC. As protein: CASSMADRGEQYF.